Here is one T cell receptor (beta chain) with its context. Its cognate antigen is unknown. The data stem from a study of human versus mouse CDR3 diversity and MHC coevolution. Study-level results: By iCHAO1, human TCR beta clonotypes numbered 1.5 million to 2 million, the most.

Measured with immunoSEQ multiplex PCR; TCRdb has only the in-frame clones, and not every one. The sample includes tens of thousands of clones, approximately 94% of them seen just once. CDR3 length: 19 residues. The sequence came from a person aged 55 to 75 in good health. Input material: naive CD4+ T cells from blood. Subset in this sample: CD45RO-negative CD62L-positive naive CD4 T cells. The rearrangement joins TRBV21-1 to TRBJ2-2; the D call of TRBD1 is as the table states it, not checked on the DNA. TRBV21-1 is tagged as a pseudogene. The CDR3 DNA reads as TGTGCCAGCAGCTCCCCCGAGACATCCTCCCCGTTCGGCACCGGGGAGCTGTTTTTT. This translates into CASSSPETSSPFGTGELFF.